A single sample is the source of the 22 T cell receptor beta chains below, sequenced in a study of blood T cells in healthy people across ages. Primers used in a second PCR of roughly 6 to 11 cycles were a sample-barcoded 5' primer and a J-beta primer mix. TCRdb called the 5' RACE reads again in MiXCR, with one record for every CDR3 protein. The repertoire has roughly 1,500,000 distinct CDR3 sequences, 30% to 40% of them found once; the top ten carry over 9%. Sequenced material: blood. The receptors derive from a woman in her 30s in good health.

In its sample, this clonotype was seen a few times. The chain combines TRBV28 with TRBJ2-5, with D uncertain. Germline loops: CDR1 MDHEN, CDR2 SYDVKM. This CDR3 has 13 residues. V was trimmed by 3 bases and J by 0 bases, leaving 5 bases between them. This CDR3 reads CASSFAYQETQYF. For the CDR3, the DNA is TGTGCCAGCAGTTTTGCATACCAAGAGACCCAGTACTTC.

CDR3 protein: CASSFFTPITKNIQYF. In DNA form, the CDR3 reads TGTGCCAGCAGCTTTTTCACCCCGATTACCAAAAACATTCAGTACTTC. This chain uses TRBV7-9 with TRBJ2-4; D is unclear. The CDR3 covers 16 residues. Germline loops: CDR1 SEHNR, CDR2 FQNEAQ (reference sequence). V gave up 3 bases and J gave up 2 bases, with 14 bases separating them.

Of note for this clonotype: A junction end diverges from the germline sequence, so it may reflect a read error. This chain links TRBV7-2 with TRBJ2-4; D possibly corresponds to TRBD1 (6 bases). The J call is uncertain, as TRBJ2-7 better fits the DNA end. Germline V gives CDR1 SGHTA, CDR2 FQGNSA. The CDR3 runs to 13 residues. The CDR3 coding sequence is TGTGCCGGCAGCGGTCGGGCAGGGGACGAGCAGTACTTC. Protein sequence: CAGSGRAGDEQYF.

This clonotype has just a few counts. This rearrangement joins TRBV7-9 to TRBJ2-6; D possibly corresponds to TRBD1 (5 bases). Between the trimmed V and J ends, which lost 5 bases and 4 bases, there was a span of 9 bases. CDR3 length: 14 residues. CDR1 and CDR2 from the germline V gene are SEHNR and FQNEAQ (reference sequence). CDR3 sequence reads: CASSTPGGANVLTF. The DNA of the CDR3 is TGTGCCAGCAGCACCCCAGGGGGGGCCAACGTCCTGACTTTC.

CDR3 in DNA: TGTGCCAGCAGTCGCCTAATCGGCGAAACGAGGGATACGCAGTATTTT. This codes for CASSRLIGETRDTQYF. The chain carries TRBV28 and TRBJ2-3; D call uncertain. Germline CDR1 is MDHEN and CDR2 is SYDVKM. The CDR3 has 16 amino acids. V lost 5 bases, J lost 6 bases, and 21 bases lay in between.

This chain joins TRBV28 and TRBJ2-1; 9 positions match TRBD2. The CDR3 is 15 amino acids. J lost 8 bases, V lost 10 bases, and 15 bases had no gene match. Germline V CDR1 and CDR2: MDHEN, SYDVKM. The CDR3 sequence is CATNGWGSGSDEQFF. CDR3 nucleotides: TGTGCCACCAATGGATGGGGTAGCGGGAGCGATGAGCAGTTCTTC.

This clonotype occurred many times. CDR3 sequence: CASSLTQLNYGYTF. CDR3 DNA sequence: TGTGCCAGCAGCTTAACGCAGCTTAACTATGGCTACACCTTC. The chain is built from TRBV7-3 and TRBJ1-2; no reliable D call. Trimming took 0 bases from V and 1 from J, leaving 6 bases between them. Germline CDR1 is SGHTA and CDR2 is FQGTGA. The CDR3 is made up of 14 amino acids.

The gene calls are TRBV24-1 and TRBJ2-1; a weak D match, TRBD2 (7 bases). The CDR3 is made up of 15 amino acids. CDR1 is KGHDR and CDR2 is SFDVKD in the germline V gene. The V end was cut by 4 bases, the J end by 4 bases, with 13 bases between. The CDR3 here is CATSDGGPTYNEQFF. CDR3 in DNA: TGTGCCACCAGTGACGGGGGGCCAACTTACAATGAGCAGTTCTTC.

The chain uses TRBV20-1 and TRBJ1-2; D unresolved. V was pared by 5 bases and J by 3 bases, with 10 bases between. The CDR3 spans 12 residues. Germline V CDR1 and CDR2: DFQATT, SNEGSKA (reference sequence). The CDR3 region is CSAPDEDYGYTF. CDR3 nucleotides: TGCAGTGCTCCGGACGAGGACTATGGCTACACCTTC.

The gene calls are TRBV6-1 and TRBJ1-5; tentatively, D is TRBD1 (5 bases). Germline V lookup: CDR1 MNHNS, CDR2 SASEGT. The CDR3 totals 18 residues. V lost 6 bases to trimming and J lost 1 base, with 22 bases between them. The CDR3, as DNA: TGTGCCAGCAGGGGAGGATGGTCAGGGATGGGAAGCAATCAGCCCCAGCATTTT. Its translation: CASRGGWSGMGSNQPQHF.

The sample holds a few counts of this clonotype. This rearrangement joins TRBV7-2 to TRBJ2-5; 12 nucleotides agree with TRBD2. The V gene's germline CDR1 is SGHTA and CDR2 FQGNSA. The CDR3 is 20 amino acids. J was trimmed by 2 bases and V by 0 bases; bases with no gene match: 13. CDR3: CASSLALFLAGGHRQETQYF. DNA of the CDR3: TGTGCCAGCAGCTTAGCCCTTTTTCTAGCGGGGGGGCATCGGCAAGAGACCCAGTACTTC.

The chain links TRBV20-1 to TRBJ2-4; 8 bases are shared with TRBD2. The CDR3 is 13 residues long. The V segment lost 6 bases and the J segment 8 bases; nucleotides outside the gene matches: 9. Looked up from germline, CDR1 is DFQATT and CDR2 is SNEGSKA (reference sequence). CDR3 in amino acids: CSAHGTGGDIQYF. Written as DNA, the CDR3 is TGCAGTGCCCACGGCACCGGGGGGGACATTCAGTACTTC.

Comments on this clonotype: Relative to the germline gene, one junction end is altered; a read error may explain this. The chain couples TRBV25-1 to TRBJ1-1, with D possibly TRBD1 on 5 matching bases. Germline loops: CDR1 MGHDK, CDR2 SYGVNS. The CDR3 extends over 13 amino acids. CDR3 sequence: CASSIALDTDAFF. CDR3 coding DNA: TGTGCCAGCAGTATAGCTCTGGACACTGATGCTTTCTTT. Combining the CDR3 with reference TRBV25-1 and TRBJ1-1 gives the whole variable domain EADIYQTPRYLVIGTGKKITLECSQTMGHDKMYWYQQDPGMELHLIHYSYGVNSTEKGDLSSESTVSRIRTEHFPLTLESARPSHTSQYLCASSIALDTDAFFGQGTRLTVV.

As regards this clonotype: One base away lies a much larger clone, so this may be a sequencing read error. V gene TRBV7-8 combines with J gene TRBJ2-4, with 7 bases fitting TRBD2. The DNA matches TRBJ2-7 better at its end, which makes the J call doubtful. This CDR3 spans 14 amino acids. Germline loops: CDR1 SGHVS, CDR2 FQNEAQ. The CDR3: CASSWGGYIHEQYF. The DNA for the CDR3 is TGTGCCAGCAGCTGGGGGGGGTATATCCACGAGCAGTACTTC.

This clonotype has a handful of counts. The CDR3 spells CSATTNYGYTF. DNA for the CDR3: TGCAGTGCTACGACTAACTATGGCTACACCTTC. V and J are TRBV20-1 and TRBJ1-2; D is unresolved. This CDR3 spans 11 amino acids. Germline V lookup: CDR1 DFQATT, CDR2 SNEGSKA (reference sequence). V dropped 4 bases and J dropped 0 bases, with 3 bases sitting between them.

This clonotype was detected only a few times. CDR3 protein: CASSGDSHSYEQYF. The DNA for the CDR3 is TGTGCCAGCAGCGGCGATTCTCATTCCTACGAGCAGTACTTC. The chain carries TRBV9 and TRBJ2-7; D is ambiguous. Germline V lookup: CDR1 SGDLS, CDR2 YYNGEE. Between the trimmed V and J ends, which lost 3 bases and 1 base, there was a span of 11 bases. The CDR3 is made up of 14 amino acids.

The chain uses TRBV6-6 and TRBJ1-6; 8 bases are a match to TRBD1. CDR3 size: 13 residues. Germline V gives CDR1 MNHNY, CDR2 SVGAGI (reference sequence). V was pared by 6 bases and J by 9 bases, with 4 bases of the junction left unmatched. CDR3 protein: CASSRQGSSPLHF. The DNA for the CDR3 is TGTGCCAGCAGCCGACAGGGGAGTTCACCCCTCCACTTT.

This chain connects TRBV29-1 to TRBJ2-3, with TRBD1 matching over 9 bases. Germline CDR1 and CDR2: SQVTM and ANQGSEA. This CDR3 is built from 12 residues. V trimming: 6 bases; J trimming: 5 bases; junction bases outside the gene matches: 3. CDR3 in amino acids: CSVNRGQDTQYF. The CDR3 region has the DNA TGCAGCGTCAACAGGGGGCAAGATACGCAGTATTTT.

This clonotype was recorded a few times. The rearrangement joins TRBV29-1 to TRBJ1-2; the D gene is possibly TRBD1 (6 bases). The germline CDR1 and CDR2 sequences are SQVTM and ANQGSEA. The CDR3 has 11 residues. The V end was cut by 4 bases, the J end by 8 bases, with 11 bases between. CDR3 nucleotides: TGCAGCGTTGTTATCGGGGGCGGCTACACCTTC. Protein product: CSVVIGGGYTF.

The CDR3 sequence is CSAPQGNYGYTF. The CDR3 DNA follows: TGCAGTGCCCCACAGGGGAACTATGGCTACACCTTC. The genes are TRBV20-1 and TRBJ1-2; 7 bases align to TRBD1. Looked up from germline, CDR1 is DFQATT and CDR2 is SNEGSKA (reference sequence). The CDR3 runs to 12 residues. The V gene end was trimmed by 6 bases and the J gene end by 2 bases; junction bases not matched to a gene: 3.

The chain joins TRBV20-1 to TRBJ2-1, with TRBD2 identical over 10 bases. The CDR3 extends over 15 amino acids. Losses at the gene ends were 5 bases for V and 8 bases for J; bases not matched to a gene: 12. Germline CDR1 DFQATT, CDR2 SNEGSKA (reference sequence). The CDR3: CSAGGGLAGVYEQFF. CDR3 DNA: TGCAGTGCTGGAGGTGGGCTAGCGGGAGTCTATGAGCAGTTCTTC.

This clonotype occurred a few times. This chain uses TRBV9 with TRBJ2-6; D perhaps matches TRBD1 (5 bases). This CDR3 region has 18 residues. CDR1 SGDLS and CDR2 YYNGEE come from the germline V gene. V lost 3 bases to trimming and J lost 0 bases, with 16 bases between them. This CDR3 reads CASSDQGSIFSGANVLTF. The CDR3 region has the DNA TGTGCCAGCAGCGACCAGGGTTCCATATTCTCTGGGGCCAACGTCCTGACTTTC.